One and the same sample provided the 21 T cell receptor beta chains below, sequenced in a study of PD-1 blockade in classical Hodgkin lymphoma. Measured with immunoSEQ multiplex PCR; TCRdb has only the in-frame clones, and not every one. The table shows more than 10,000 clones, with just under 80% occurring only once. All trial patients relapsed after autologous stem cell transplantation. Material: peripheral blood mononuclear cells (PBMCs), obtained at baseline. These receptors were collected from a human donor with classical Hodgkin lymphoma.

The genes are TRBV29-1 and TRBJ1-4; D might be TRBD1 (5 bases). Germline V lookup: CDR1 SQVTM, CDR2 ANQGSEA. The CDR3 extends over 12 amino acids. V shed 7 bases and J shed 8 bases, with 14 bases lying between them. In DNA, the CDR3 is TGCAGCGCCCTGACAGAGGGAGAAAAACTGTTTTTT. This sequence encodes CSALTEGEKLFF.

This chain connects TRBV6-6 to TRBJ2-7; the D is unclear. Germline loops: CDR1 MNHNY, CDR2 SVGAGI (reference sequence). V gave up 2 bases and J gave up 2 bases, with 10 bases separating them. The CDR3 runs 14 residues. In DNA, the CDR3 is TGTGCCAGCAGTTACAATGGGTTCCCCTACGAGCAGTACTTC. It yields the protein CASSYNGFPYEQYF.

The rearrangement joins TRBV6-5 to TRBJ2-7, with TRBD2 matching over 12 bases. The CDR3 consists of 16 residues. The ends lost 2 bases at V and 5 bases at J; junction bases unmatched: 7. Germline V gene lookup returns CDR1 MNHEY and CDR2 SVGAGI. DNA for the CDR3: TGTGCCAGCAGTTACCAGCTAGCGGGGGGGCCTCACGAGCAGTACTTC. Translation: CASSYQLAGGPHEQYF.

In this sample, this clone turned up once. This chain uses TRBV6-1 with TRBJ1-1, with TRBD1 matching 8 bases. From germline, CDR1 is MNHNS and CDR2 SASEGT. Trimming cost V 8 bases and J 6 bases; bases outside gene matches: 8. The CDR3 is 13 amino acids. The CDR3 nucleotides are TGTGCCAGCCGCCCAGGGGGCATGGCTGAAGCTTTCTTT. This encodes CASRPGGMAEAFF.

The CDR3 is CASSLLSGADTGELFF. As DNA, the CDR3 is TGCGCCAGCAGCTTGCTTTCTGGGGCCGACACCGGGGAGCTGTTTTTT. This chain links TRBV5-1 with TRBJ2-2, with a tentative D call TRBD1 (5 bases). CDR1 SGHRS and CDR2 YFSETQ come from the germline V gene. V was shortened by 1 base and J by 3 bases, with 13 bases between the two germline ends. CDR3 length: 16 amino acids.

This sequence joins TRBV7-2 and TRBJ2-5; 8 bases are a match to TRBD2. This CDR3 region has 14 residues. The V gene end was trimmed by 1 base and the J gene end by 3 bases; junction bases not matched to a gene: 1. From germline, CDR1 is SGHTA and CDR2 FQGNSA. CDR3 region: CASSLGGGKETQYF. As DNA, the CDR3 is TGTGCCAGCAGCTTAGGCGGGGGGAAAGAGACCCAGTACTTC. The whole variable domain, filled in from reference TRBV7-2 and TRBJ2-5, reads GAGVSQSPSNKVTEKGKDVELRCDPISGHTALYWYRQSLGQGLEFLIYFQGNSAPDKSGLPSDRFSAERTGGSVSTLTIQRTQQEDSAVYLCASSLGGGKETQYFGPGTRLLVL.

This chain connects TRBV5-3 to TRBJ2-5; D not certain. TRBV5-3 is an ORF, and what it does is uncertain. V was clipped by 7 bases and J by 0 bases, with 16 bases between them. The CDR3 extends over 15 amino acids. CDR3 protein: CARAWFNEYQETQYF. The CDR3 DNA is TGTGCCAGAGCGTGGTTCAACGAATACCAAGAGACCCAGTACTTC.

The rearrangement links TRBV2 to TRBJ1-6; no reliable D call. This CDR3 has 14 residues. Germline values: CDR1 SNHLY, CDR2 FYNNEI. Trimming stripped 5 bases from V and 10 bases from J, with 15 bases between. CDR3 sequence (DNA): TGTGCCAGCAGTCTTATTAAAGAGCAATCACCCCTCCACTTT. This sequence encodes CASSLIKEQSPLHF.

The chain carries TRBV7-9 and TRBJ1-2; D gene uncertain. V was shortened by 1 base and J by 3 bases, with 12 bases between the two germline ends. The CDR3 spans 15 residues. The germline V gene encodes CDR1 SEHNR and CDR2 FQNEAQ (reference sequence). CDR3 residues: CASSLGEFGDYGYTF. DNA of the CDR3: TGTGCCAGCAGCTTAGGAGAGTTCGGAGACTATGGCTACACCTTC.

With respect to this clone: An end of the junction does not agree with germline; a read error may underlie this. The gene calls are TRBV28 and TRBJ1-2, with 7 positions matching TRBD1. Per germline, CDR1 MDHEN and CDR2 SYDVKM. CDR3 length: 12 residues. The CDR3 nucleotides read TGTGCCAGCAGTTTAACCGACAGGGCCCTCCTCTTC. This encodes CASSLTDRALLF.

This chain uses TRBV2 with TRBJ1-6; TRBD1 matches at 9 bases. CDR3 length equals 18 residues. The V and J ends lost 11 bases and 7 bases, in that order; junction bases with no gene match: 21. CDR1 SNHLY and CDR2 FYNNEI come from the germline V gene. The CDR3 loop reads CAGGQFHRGRALNSPLHF. CDR3 DNA: TGTGCCGGGGGGCAGTTTCACAGGGGGCGAGCCCTAAATTCACCCCTCCACTTT.

The chain carries TRBV2 and TRBJ2-5; D gene uncertain. The CDR3 length is 13 residues. V was pared by 3 bases and J by 7 bases, with 12 bases between. The germline gives CDR1 SNHLY, CDR2 FYNNEI. In DNA, the CDR3 is TGTGCCAGCAGTGACCCCCGACACCCGACCCAGTACTTC. As protein: CASSDPRHPTQYF.

The J gene is TRBJ1-1, the V gene TRBV10-1, with TRBD1 as a possible D gene (5 bases). The CDR3 consists of 13 residues. CDR1 is WNHNN, CDR2 SYGVQD, per germline (reference sequence). Trimming cost V 5 bases and J 4 bases, with 11 bases left between them. CDR3 DNA: TGCGCCAGCAGTCGGGACTCAGGCACTGAAGCTTTCTTT. As protein: CASSRDSGTEAFF.

The J gene is TRBJ1-2, the V gene TRBV7-8; D unclear. The germline V gene encodes CDR1 SGHVS and CDR2 FQNEAQ. Trimming cost V 2 bases and J 3 bases, with 7 bases left between them. CDR3 length: 13 amino acids. DNA of the CDR3: TGTGCCAGCAGCTTATATACAGACTATGGCTACACCTTC. Its translation: CASSLYTDYGYTF.

V usage is TRBV6-1 and J usage is TRBJ1-6; D might be TRBD1 (5 bases). The germline gives CDR1 MNHNS, CDR2 SASEGT. Trimming took off 0 bases at V and 7 bases at J, with 10 bases between the two ends. The CDR3 loop spans 15 amino acids. The CDR3 DNA sequence: TGTGCCAGCAGTGAAGCCGGCAGGGTGAATTCACCCCTCCACTTT. Its protein product is CASSEAGRVNSPLHF.

The V call is TRBV10-1, the J call TRBJ2-5; TRBD1 might be the D (5 bases). Germline loops: CDR1 WNHNN, CDR2 SYGVQD (reference sequence). The CDR3 covers 13 residues. Trimming took off 4 bases at V and 3 bases at J, with 9 bases between the two ends. The CDR3 here is CASSGQPEETQYF. The CDR3 DNA follows: TGCGCCAGCAGTGGACAGCCAGAAGAGACCCAGTACTTC.

The chain carries TRBV19 and TRBJ1-2; 11 nucleotides line up with TRBD1. The V segment lost 4 bases and the J segment 4 bases; nucleotides outside the gene matches: 11. Germline lookup yields CDR1 LNHDA and CDR2 SQIVND (reference sequence). This CDR3 is 17 amino acids long. CDR3 in DNA: TGTGCCAGTAGTACAAGGACAGGGGGCGGGGGTAGCTATGGCTACACCTTC. Its protein is CASSTRTGGGGSYGYTF.

This chain links TRBV5-8 with TRBJ2-7; D gene ambiguous. Trimming shortened V by 6 bases and J by 6 bases, and 13 bases separated the two germline ends. Germline CDR1 reads SGHTS; CDR2 reads YDEGEE. This CDR3 has 12 amino acids. The chain's CDR3 is CASKRQQIEQYF. The CDR3 DNA sequence: TGTGCCAGCAAACGACAACAGATCGAGCAGTACTTC.

In its sample, this clone was seen once. The rearrangement links TRBV5-1 to TRBJ1-2; possible D gene TRBD1, 5 bases. The ends were cut back, 0 bases at V and 7 bases at J, with 7 bases in the middle. CDR1 and CDR2 from the germline V gene are SGHRS and YFSETQ. This CDR3 has 12 amino acids. The CDR3 loop is CASSLVGGGYTF. In DNA, the CDR3 is TGCGCCAGCAGCTTGGTGGGGGGTGGCTACACCTTC.

Written as DNA, the CDR3 is TGTGCCAGCAGCGTCCGGGCCCAGACCCATGGTCGGCATGGCTACACCTTC. It is translated as CASSVRAQTHGRHGYTF. The chain couples TRBV9 to TRBJ1-2; D is undetermined. The V gene lost 2 bases and the J gene lost 6 bases, with 23 bases spanning the gap. The CDR3 extends over 17 amino acids. The germline V gene encodes CDR1 SGDLS and CDR2 YYNGEE.

As for this clone: Germline is not matched at one junction end, which may reflect a read error. This chain connects TRBV29-1 to TRBJ2-3; weak D call: TRBD2 (5 bases). Per the germline V gene, CDR1 is SQVTM and CDR2 is ANQGSEA. CDR3 length equals 14 residues. CDR3 sequence (DNA): TGCAGCGTCCCCCGGGGTATAAACGCAGATACGCGGTATTTT. This codes for CSVPRGINADTRYF.